Listed below are T cell receptor beta chains from one sample, sequenced in a study of T cells in Graves' hyperthyroidism and ophthalmopathy. MiXCR, run by TCRdb on the multiplex PCR reads, gives a single entry per CDR3 protein. The data show about 290,000 distinct CDR3 sequences, with about an eighth seen just once and around 7.9% held by the top ten. Sequenced: blood. These receptor sequences come from a woman younger than 45 with Graves' hyperthyroidism that later progressed to Graves' ophthalmopathy. CDR3s leave out the opening cysteine and the closing phenylalanine or tryptophan. The D gene is left open where the match is weak.

d_gene: TRBD2; j_gene: TRBJ2-5; v_gene: TRBV7-2; len: 13; CDR3aa: ASSSVAGAWETQY
d_gene: TRBD2; j_gene: TRBJ2-1; v_gene: TRBV7-8; len: 14; CDR3aa: ASSYRTSGRGNEQF
d_gene: .; j_gene: TRBJ1-4; v_gene: TRBV7-9; len: 12; CDR3aa: ASSFVSGAEKLF
d_gene: .; j_gene: TRBJ2-2; v_gene: TRBV9; len: 12; CDR3aa: ASSVLGFPGELF
d_gene: .; j_gene: TRBJ2-2; v_gene: TRBV19; len: 13; CDR3aa: ASSKNRANTGELF
d_gene: .; j_gene: TRBJ2-5; v_gene: TRBV6-1; len: 13; CDR3aa: ASSYDAGRQETQY
d_gene: .; j_gene: TRBJ1-1; v_gene: TRBV18; len: 13; CDR3aa: ASSPPGGMWTEAF
d_gene: .; j_gene: TRBJ2-6; v_gene: TRBV24-1; len: 15; CDR3aa: ATSDTQEVSGANVLT
d_gene: .; j_gene: TRBJ1-1; v_gene: TRBV27; len: 11; CDR3aa: ASSLRWGGEAF
d_gene: .; j_gene: TRBJ2-7; v_gene: TRBV9; len: 12; CDR3aa: ASSQTAMEHEQY
d_gene: TRBD1; j_gene: TRBJ1-5; v_gene: TRBV20-1; len: 14; CDR3aa: SAQTGTGLANQPQH
d_gene: TRBD2; j_gene: TRBJ2-5; v_gene: TRBV4-2; len: 14; CDR3aa: ASSRVLAGKQETQY
d_gene: .; j_gene: TRBJ2-3; v_gene: TRBV7-2; len: 12; CDR3aa: ASSAGDFPDTQY
d_gene: .; j_gene: TRBJ2-3; v_gene: TRBV2; len: 10; CDR3aa: ASKRATDTQY
d_gene: TRBD2; j_gene: TRBJ2-1; v_gene: TRBV3-1; len: 14; CDR3aa: ASSYTGTSGYNEQF
d_gene: .; j_gene: TRBJ1-3; v_gene: TRBV19; len: 12; CDR3aa: ASRSRTGSETIY
d_gene: .; j_gene: TRBJ2-7; v_gene: TRBV6-2/TRBV6-3; len: 13; CDR3aa: ASSYGRPPNYEQY
d_gene: .; j_gene: TRBJ2-2; v_gene: TRBV19; len: 11; CDR3aa: ASGMGSPGELF
d_gene: .; j_gene: TRBJ2-5; v_gene: TRBV6-1; len: 12; CDR3aa: ASSEGANVETQY
d_gene: .; j_gene: TRBJ2-3; v_gene: TRBV7-8; len: 10; CDR3aa: ASSLGLDTQY
d_gene: .; j_gene: TRBJ2-1; v_gene: TRBV7-3; len: 9; CDR3aa: ASSIDNEQF
d_gene: TRBD2; j_gene: TRBJ2-1; v_gene: TRBV12-3/TRBV12-4; len: 13; CDR3aa: ASSELAGAINEQF
d_gene: .; j_gene: TRBJ2-5; v_gene: TRBV30; len: 11; CDR3aa: AWRGVRQETQY
d_gene: .; j_gene: TRBJ2-7; v_gene: TRBV28; len: 12; CDR3aa: ASSPGTPSYEQY
d_gene: .; j_gene: TRBJ1-2; v_gene: TRBV15; len: 12; CDR3aa: ATSREQLNYGYT
d_gene: .; j_gene: TRBJ2-7; v_gene: TRBV10-3; len: 7; CDR3aa: AVGFEQY
d_gene: .; j_gene: TRBJ1-4; v_gene: TRBV7-2; len: 10; CDR3aa: ASSLDREKLF
d_gene: .; j_gene: TRBJ2-1; v_gene: TRBV7-8; len: 10; CDR3aa: ASSSYSNEQF